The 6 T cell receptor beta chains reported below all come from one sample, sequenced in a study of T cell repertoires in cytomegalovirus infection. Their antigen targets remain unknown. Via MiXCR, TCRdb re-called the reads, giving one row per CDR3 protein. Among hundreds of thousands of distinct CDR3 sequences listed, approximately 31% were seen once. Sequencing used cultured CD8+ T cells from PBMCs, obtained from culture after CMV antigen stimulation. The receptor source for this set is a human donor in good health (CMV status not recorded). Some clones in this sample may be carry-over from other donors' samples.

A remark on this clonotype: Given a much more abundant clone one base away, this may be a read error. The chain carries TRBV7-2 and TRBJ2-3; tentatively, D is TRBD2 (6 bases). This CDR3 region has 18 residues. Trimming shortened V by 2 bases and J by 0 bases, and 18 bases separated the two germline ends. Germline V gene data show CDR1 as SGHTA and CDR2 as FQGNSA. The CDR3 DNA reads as TGTACCAGCAGCTTATTAAGTGGGGGGACCTCTAGCACAGATACGCAGTATTTT. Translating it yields CTSSLLSGGTSSTDTQYF.

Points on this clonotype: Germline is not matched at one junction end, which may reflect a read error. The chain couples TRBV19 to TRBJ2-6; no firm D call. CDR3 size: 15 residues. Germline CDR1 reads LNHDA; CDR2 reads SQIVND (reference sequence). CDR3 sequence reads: CTSSPDDFGANVLTF. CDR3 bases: TGTACCAGTAGCCCGGACGACTTTGGGGCCAACGTCCTGACTTTC.

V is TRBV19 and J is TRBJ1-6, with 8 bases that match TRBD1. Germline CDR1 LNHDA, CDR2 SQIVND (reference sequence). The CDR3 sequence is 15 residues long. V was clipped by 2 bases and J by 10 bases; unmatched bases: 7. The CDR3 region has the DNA TGTGCCAGTAGTATAATCAGGGACAGGCGGTCACCCCTCCACTTT. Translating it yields CASSIIRDRRSPLHF. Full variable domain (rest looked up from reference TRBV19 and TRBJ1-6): DGGITQSPKYLFRKEGQNVTLSCEQNLNHDAMYWYRQDPGQGLRLIYYSQIVNDFQKGDIAEGYSVSREKKESFPLTVTSAQKNPTAFYLCASSIIRDRRSPLHFGNGTRLTVT.

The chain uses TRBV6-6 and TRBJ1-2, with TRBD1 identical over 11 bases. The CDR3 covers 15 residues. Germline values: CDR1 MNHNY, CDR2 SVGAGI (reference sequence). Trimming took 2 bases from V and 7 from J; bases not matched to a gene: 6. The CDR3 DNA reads TGTGCCAGCAGTTACCTGGGACAGGGGGAAGCTGGCTACACCTTC. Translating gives CASSYLGQGEAGYTF.

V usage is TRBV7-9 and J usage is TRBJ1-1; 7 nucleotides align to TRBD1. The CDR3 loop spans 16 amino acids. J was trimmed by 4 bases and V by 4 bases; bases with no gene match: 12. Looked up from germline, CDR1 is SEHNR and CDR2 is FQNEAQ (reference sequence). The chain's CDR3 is CASSSLKTGWGTEAFF. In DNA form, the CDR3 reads TGTGCCAGCAGCTCCCTCAAGACAGGGTGGGGCACTGAAGCTTTCTTT.

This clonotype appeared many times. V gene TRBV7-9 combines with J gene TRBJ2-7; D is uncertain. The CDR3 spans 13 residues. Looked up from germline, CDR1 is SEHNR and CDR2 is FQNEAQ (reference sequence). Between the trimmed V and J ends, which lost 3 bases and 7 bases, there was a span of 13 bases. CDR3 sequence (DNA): TGTGCCAGCAGCTTCTCCCGCGACGGGGAGCAGTACGTC. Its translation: CASSFSRDGEQYV.